Listed below are T cell receptor beta chains from one sample, sequenced in a study of OX40 agonist ivuxolimab in advanced cancers. Only in-frame clones appear in the TCRdb table, and some are missing; sequencing was by immunoSEQ multiplex PCR. The sample includes roughly 67,000 clones, about 90% seen only once; the top ten take approximately 0.79%. This specimen was CD4+ or CD8+ T cells sorted from blood, taken in a trial of the OX40 agonist ivuxolimab. All receptors derive from an adult with an advanced solid tumor such as melanoma, head and neck, liver or kidney cancer. CDR3s include the opening cysteine and the closing phenylalanine or tryptophan. A D gene is named only where the DNA matches it firmly. Clone size appears in some rows only: once, few, many, or a class for an expanded clone.

j_gene: TRBJ1-4
d_gene: -
len: 16
v_gene: TRBV19
abundance: -
CDR3aa: CASSRGLGQTNEKLFF
CDR3nt: TGTGCCAGTAGCCGTGGACTAGGACAGACTAATGAAAAACTGTTTTTT

j_gene: TRBJ2-2
d_gene: -
len: 13
v_gene: TRBV30
abundance: -
CDR3aa: CAWSFDHTGELFF
CDR3nt: TGTGCCTGGAGTTTTGATCACACCGGGGAGCTGTTTTTT

j_gene: TRBJ2-7
d_gene: -
len: 14
v_gene: TRBV21-1
abundance: -
CDR3aa: CASSKEGLSYEQYF
CDR3nt: TGTGCCAGCAGCAAAGAGGGTCTCTCCTACGAGCAGTACTTC

j_gene: TRBJ1-5
d_gene: -
len: 13
v_gene: TRBV7-2
abundance: few
CDR3aa: CASSLVGNQPQHF
CDR3nt: TGTGCCAGCAGCTTAGTCGGTAATCAGCCCCAGCATTTT

j_gene: TRBJ2-5
d_gene: TRBD1
len: 15
v_gene: TRBV19
abundance: -
CDR3aa: CASSSRQGQQETQYF
CDR3nt: TGTGCCAGTAGTTCCAGACAGGGCCAACAAGAGACCCAGTACTTC

j_gene: TRBJ1-5
d_gene: TRBD1
len: 14
v_gene: TRBV7-2
abundance: -
CDR3aa: CASSLTGGNQPQHF
CDR3nt: TGTGCCAGCAGCTTGACAGGGGGCAATCAGCCCCAGCATTTT

j_gene: TRBJ2-7
d_gene: -
len: 11
v_gene: TRBV5-1
abundance: -
CDR3aa: CASSSAYEQYF
CDR3nt: TGCGCCAGCAGTTCGGCTTACGAGCAGTACTTC

j_gene: TRBJ2-5
d_gene: -
len: 11
v_gene: TRBV7-9
abundance: -
CDR3aa: CASSPQETQYF
CDR3nt: TGTGCCAGCAGCCCTCAAGAGACCCAGTACTTC

j_gene: TRBJ2-1
d_gene: TRBD2
len: 14
v_gene: TRBV28
abundance: once
CDR3aa: CATSGGAGRDEQFF
CDR3nt: TGTGCCACGTCCGGGGGAGCAGGGAGGGATGAGCAGTTCTTC

j_gene: TRBJ1-3
d_gene: -
len: 13
v_gene: TRBV7-3
abundance: -
CDR3aa: CASSTNNGNTIYF
CDR3nt: TGTGCCAGCAGTACAAATAATGGAAACACCATATATTTT

j_gene: TRBJ1-1
d_gene: -
len: 14
v_gene: TRBV7-3
abundance: -
CDR3aa: CASSLGSSTPEAFF
CDR3nt: TGTGCCAGCAGCTTGGGCAGTAGTACCCCTGAAGCTTTCTTT

j_gene: TRBJ1-5
d_gene: TRBD1
len: 15
v_gene: TRBV6-6
abundance: -
CDR3aa: CASRERTGGFQPQHF
CDR3nt: TGTGCCAGCAGAGAAAGGACAGGGGGCTTTCAGCCCCAGCATTTT

j_gene: TRBJ2-2
d_gene: -
len: 14
v_gene: TRBV15
abundance: -
CDR3aa: CATGQGGRNGELFF
CDR3nt: TGTGCCACCGGCCAGGGGGGGAGGAACGGGGAGCTGTTTTTT

j_gene: TRBJ2-5
d_gene: -
len: 16
v_gene: TRBV11-2
abundance: -
CDR3aa: CASRGLTGGGEETQYF
CDR3nt: TGTGCCAGCAGGGGGTTGACAGGCGGCGGGGAAGAGACCCAGTACTTC

j_gene: TRBJ2-2
d_gene: -
len: 13
v_gene: TRBV9
abundance: -
CDR3aa: CASSVGSTGELFF
CDR3nt: TGTGCCAGCAGCGTAGGGTCAACCGGGGAGCTGTTTTTT

j_gene: TRBJ1-5
d_gene: -
len: 13
v_gene: TRBV18
abundance: -
CDR3aa: CASSLNRDQPQHF
CDR3nt: TGTGCCAGCTCACTCAACAGGGACCAGCCCCAGCATTTT

j_gene: TRBJ2-3
d_gene: TRBD2
len: 18
v_gene: TRBV9
abundance: -
CDR3aa: CASSVEGSGSTFTDTQYF
CDR3nt: TGTGCCAGCAGCGTAGAAGGTAGCGGGAGCACCTTCACAGATACGCAGTATTTT

j_gene: TRBJ2-4
d_gene: -
len: 14
v_gene: TRBV9
abundance: -
CDR3aa: CASSVVGTGDIQYF
CDR3nt: TGTGCCAGCAGCGTAGTGGGAACCGGGGACATTCAGTACTTC

j_gene: TRBJ2-7
d_gene: TRBD2
len: 16
v_gene: TRBV5-4
abundance: -
CDR3aa: CASSLVVGGGAYEQYF
CDR3nt: TGTGCCAGCAGCTTGGTAGTCGGGGGGGGTGCCTACGAGCAGTACTTC

j_gene: TRBJ2-4
d_gene: -
len: 14
v_gene: TRBV6-6
abundance: -
CDR3aa: CASSGTRAGGIQYF
CDR3nt: TGTGCCAGCAGTGGGACTAGGGCAGGGGGCATTCAGTACTTC

j_gene: TRBJ2-7
d_gene: TRBD1
len: 15
v_gene: TRBV30
abundance: -
CDR3aa: CAWSSARGTGYEQYF
CDR3nt: TGTGCCTGGAGTTCCGCTCGGGGGACAGGGTACGAGCAGTACTTC

j_gene: TRBJ1-1
d_gene: TRBD1
len: 14
v_gene: TRBV28
abundance: once
CDR3aa: CASSRRGLRTEAFF
CDR3nt: TGTGCCAGCAGTCGCAGGGGGCTCAGAACTGAAGCTTTCTTT

j_gene: TRBJ2-7
d_gene: -
len: 11
v_gene: TRBV6-5
abundance: -
CDR3aa: CASKGSWEQYF
CDR3nt: TGTGCCAGCAAGGGTTCGTGGGAGCAGTACTTC

j_gene: TRBJ2-5
d_gene: TRBD2
len: 17
v_gene: TRBV10-3
abundance: -
CDR3aa: CAISESTERGGGETQYF
CDR3nt: TGTGCCATCAGTGAGTCGACGGAGCGGGGGGGCGGAGAGACCCAGTACTTC

j_gene: TRBJ2-1
d_gene: -
len: 12
v_gene: TRBV28
abundance: -
CDR3aa: CASSLLLNEQFF
CDR3nt: TGTGCCAGCAGTCTCCTGCTCAATGAGCAGTTCTTC

j_gene: TRBJ2-2
d_gene: -
len: 14
v_gene: TRBV18
abundance: -
CDR3aa: CASSPVRSTGELFF
CDR3nt: TGTGCCAGCTCACCAGTCAGGTCGACCGGGGAGCTGTTTTTT

j_gene: TRBJ1-5
d_gene: -
len: 14
v_gene: TRBV7-4
abundance: -
CDR3aa: CASSPGAGNQPQHF
CDR3nt: TGTGCCAGCAGCCCAGGGGCGGGGAATCAGCCCCAGCATTTT

j_gene: TRBJ1-2
d_gene: -
len: 14
v_gene: TRBV19
abundance: -
CDR3aa: CASKRQLSNYGYTF
CDR3nt: TGTGCCAGTAAACGACAGTTGTCTAACTATGGCTACACCTTC

j_gene: TRBJ2-1
d_gene: TRBD1
len: 16
v_gene: TRBV2
abundance: -
CDR3aa: CASRAERTGGNSEQFF
CDR3nt: TGTGCCAGCCGCGCCGAAAGGACAGGGGGAAATAGTGAGCAGTTCTTC

j_gene: TRBJ1-1
d_gene: -
len: 15
v_gene: TRBV11-2
abundance: -
CDR3aa: CASSITGYRNTEAFF
CDR3nt: TGTGCCAGCAGCATAACGGGGTACAGGAACACTGAAGCTTTCTTT

j_gene: TRBJ2-1
d_gene: TRBD2
len: 16
v_gene: TRBV18
abundance: once
CDR3aa: CASSPQGGRNYNEQFF
CDR3nt: TGTGCCAGCTCACCACAGGGCGGGAGGAACTACAATGAGCAGTTCTTC

j_gene: TRBJ2-7
d_gene: -
len: 15
v_gene: TRBV10-3
abundance: -
CDR3aa: CAISELGGGSGEQYF
CDR3nt: TGTGCCATCAGTGAGCTCGGAGGGGGCTCGGGCGAGCAGTACTTC

j_gene: TRBJ2-2
d_gene: -
len: 15
v_gene: TRBV11-2
abundance: -
CDR3aa: CASSFTEKLTGELFF
CDR3nt: TGTGCCAGCAGCTTTACAGAAAAACTCACCGGGGAGCTGTTTTTT

j_gene: TRBJ2-3
d_gene: -
len: 16
v_gene: TRBV18
abundance: -
CDR3aa: CASSPNEWGYTDTQYF
CDR3nt: TGTGCCAGCTCACCAAATGAATGGGGATACACAGATACGCAGTATTTT

j_gene: TRBJ1-5
d_gene: -
len: 17
v_gene: TRBV10-2
abundance: -
CDR3aa: CASSEPSRGGSNQPQHF
CDR3nt: TGCGCCAGCAGTGAGCCTAGTCGTGGGGGGAGCAATCAGCCCCAGCATTTT

j_gene: TRBJ1-2
d_gene: -
len: 14
v_gene: TRBV30
abundance: -
CDR3aa: CAWSRLTGSNGYTF
CDR3nt: TGTGCCTGGAGTCGTCTGACAGGCTCTAACGGCTACACCTTC

j_gene: TRBJ2-1
d_gene: -
len: 15
v_gene: TRBV9
abundance: -
CDR3aa: CASSLGLLSYNEQFF
CDR3nt: TGTGCCAGCAGTTTGGGACTTCTTTCCTACAATGAGCAGTTCTTC

j_gene: TRBJ1-6
d_gene: -
len: 15
v_gene: TRBV28
abundance: -
CDR3aa: CASSLAGAGNSPLHF
CDR3nt: TGTGCCAGCAGTTTGGCAGGGGCAGGTAATTCACCCCTCCACTTT

j_gene: TRBJ2-1
d_gene: -
len: 11
v_gene: TRBV28
abundance: -
CDR3aa: CASSFRGEQFF
CDR3nt: TGTGCCAGCAGTTTTCGTGGTGAGCAGTTCTTC

j_gene: TRBJ1-4
d_gene: TRBD1
len: 16
v_gene: TRBV19
abundance: -
CDR3aa: CASGSGQGRTNEKLFF
CDR3nt: TGTGCCAGTGGGTCCGGACAGGGGCGAACTAATGAAAAACTGTTTTTT

j_gene: TRBJ2-1
d_gene: TRBD2
len: 15
v_gene: TRBV11-2
abundance: -
CDR3aa: CASSLTSGSGNEQFF
CDR3nt: TGTGCCAGCAGCCTCACTAGCGGGAGTGGCAATGAGCAGTTCTTC

j_gene: TRBJ1-1
d_gene: -
len: 14
v_gene: TRBV2
abundance: -
CDR3aa: CASTGTPRNTEAFF
CDR3nt: TGTGCCAGTACCGGGACCCCAAGAAACACTGAAGCTTTCTTT